This TCR beta chain was profiled in a study of long-term antiretroviral therapy in people with HIV. Turning to the study itself: In the earliest collections, sampling predates the 2015 immediate-ART recommendation by about a decade.

They ran version v3.0 of the immunoSEQ assay at survey level. Assay: immunoSEQ multiplex PCR; the TCRdb copy retains only in-frame clones and omits some. The table shows fewer than 45,000 clones, with 75% to 90% occurring only once. CDR1 and CDR2 (germline): SGHTA, FQGTGA. V was pared by 5 bases and J by 0 bases, with 13 bases between. The CDR3 runs 16 residues. Here the sequenced sample was unsorted PBMCs, taken 2.2 years after starting antiretroviral therapy. The clonotype originates from a man between 18 and 29 years old with HIV. The chain recombines TRBV7-3 with TRBJ2-2; maybe TRBD1 (7 bases). The CDR3 coding sequence is TGTGCCAGCAGCCAGGGGGGCCTCGCGAACACCGGGGAGCTGTTTTTT. Protein: CASSQGGLANTGELFF.